This note documents a single T cell receptor beta chain sequence. What it recognizes is unknown. The data were obtained in a study of graft-versus-host responses after intestinal transplantation. The wider study: Uniformly, recipients were administered anti-thymocyte globulin induction with subsequent tacrolimus and steroids for around 3 years. Study-wide points: Patients who carried graft-donor T cell macrochimerism also had high graft-versus-host to host-versus-graft clonal ratios in their allografts.

Clones were sequenced by immunoSEQ multiplex PCR, and TCRdb holds only the in-frame ones, with some missing. The sample includes about 120,000 clones, 90% of them seen just once. The sequence was collected from a human donor who received an intestinal transplant. This specimen was unstimulated CD4+ T cells sorted from spleen or lymph node cells, taken before intestinal transplant.

The CDR3 region is CASSFSSPVNNEQFF. Here the CDR3 DNA reads TGTGCCAGCAGCTTTTCATCCCCAGTAAACAATGAGCAGTTCTTC. This chain connects TRBV11-3 to TRBJ2-1; no clear D. This CDR3 comprises 15 residues. Trimming stripped 3 bases from V and 5 bases from J, with 14 bases between. The germline CDR1 and CDR2 sequences are SGHNT and YENEEA.